These 31 T cell receptor beta chains share one sample of origin, sequenced in a study of shared clonotypes between healthy human individuals. Profiled with immunoSEQ multiplex PCR; TCRdb holds only in-frame clones, not every one. The table includes over a million clones, 98% to 99% detected once. The specimen sequenced was naive CD4+ T cells sorted from blood. Subset given: CD45RA+ positively selected. Source of these receptors: a man aged 25-40 years in good health.

This chain connects TRBV6-5 to TRBJ2-7; D is perhaps TRBD2 (5 bases). With 6 bases removed from V and 4 bases from J, the gap between germline ends came to 13 bases. Per the germline V gene, CDR1 is MNHEY and CDR2 is SVGAGI. The CDR3 is 13 amino acids. The CDR3 region is CASSLPGKYEQYF. The CDR3, as DNA: TGTGCCAGCAGCTTACCGGGAAAATACGAGCAGTACTTC.

The gene calls are TRBV18 and TRBJ2-3; 7 bases agree with TRBD2. CDR3 length equals 14 residues. Losses at the gene ends were 5 bases for V and 5 bases for J; bases not matched to a gene: 7. CDR1 KGHSH and CDR2 LQKENI come from the germline V gene. CDR3 region: CASSSNPSGDTQYF. The CDR3 DNA sequence: TGTGCCAGCTCATCGAACCCTAGCGGAGATACGCAGTATTTT. The full variable domain, rest sourced from reference TRBV18 and TRBJ2-3, is NAGVMQNPRHLVRRRGQEARLRCSPMKGHSHVYWYRQLPEEGLKFMVYLQKENIIDESGMPKERFSAEFPKEGPSILRIQQVVRGDSAAYFCASSSNPSGDTQYFGPGTRLTVL.

On this clone itself: Other nucleotide sequences from this sample produce the same CDR3. V and J are TRBV11-2 and TRBJ1-4, with D possibly being TRBD1 (5 bases). V was shortened by 5 bases and J by 11 bases, with 12 bases between the two germline ends. Germline CDR1 is SGHAT and CDR2 is FQNNGV. The CDR3 sequence is 12 residues long. The CDR3 DNA is TGTGCCAGCAGCCGGAGGGGTGAGAAACTGTTTTTT. Translated: CASSRRGEKLFF.

The gene calls are TRBV2 and TRBJ2-1; D is uncertain. V shed 3 bases and J shed 6 bases, with 9 bases lying between them. The CDR3 contains 13 residues. The V gene's germline CDR1 is SNHLY and CDR2 FYNNEI. The CDR3 DNA sequence: TGTGCCAGCAGTGATGACGCTCTCAATGAGCAGTTCTTC. This gives the protein CASSDDALNEQFF.

The chain combines TRBV28 with TRBJ1-1; D might be TRBD1 (5 bases). Germline assignment: CDR1 MDHEN and CDR2 SYDVKM. The germline V and J ends were trimmed by 10 bases and 5 bases, with 14 bases remaining between them. The CDR3 consists of 12 residues. CDR3 sequence (DNA): TGTGCCACTCGGACACCCGGGACTGAAGCTTTCTTT. Protein: CATRTPGTEAFF.

This chain connects TRBV4-3 to TRBJ2-3; the D gene is possibly TRBD2 (6 bases). CDR3 length: 15 residues. Germline V gene lookup returns CDR1 LGHNA and CDR2 YSLEER. V lost 4 bases and J lost 2, with 13 bases in between. CDR3 in amino acids: CASSLSGVDTDTQYF. Here the CDR3 DNA reads TGCGCCAGCAGCCTGTCGGGGGTAGACACAGATACGCAGTATTTT.

This clone was recorded once. This chain connects TRBV28 to TRBJ1-5; TRBD1 might be the D (5 bases). The CDR3 is made up of 14 amino acids. The ends were cut back, 3 bases at V and 5 bases at J, with 11 bases in the middle. The V gene's germline CDR1 is MDHEN and CDR2 SYDVKM. The CDR3 is CASSLRGVHQPQHF. The CDR3 nucleotides are TGTGCCAGCAGTTTGCGGGGGGTTCATCAGCCCCAGCATTTT.

The rearrangement joins TRBV18 to TRBJ2-5; D is unclear. Germline V lookup: CDR1 KGHSH, CDR2 LQKENI. The CDR3 covers 15 residues. V lost 2 bases and J lost 2, with 12 bases in between. This chain's CDR3 is CASSPLSIKQETQYF. CDR3 DNA sequence: TGTGCCAGCTCACCATTGTCGATAAAGCAAGAGACCCAGTACTTC.

The genes are TRBV4-3 and TRBJ2-7; D not certain. The V end was cut by 0 bases, the J end by 4 bases, with 7 bases between. The CDR3 is 13 amino acids. CDR1 LGHNA and CDR2 YSLEER come from the germline V gene. The CDR3 loop reads CASSQDLPYEQYF. The CDR3 bases are TGCGCCAGCAGCCAAGATCTCCCGTACGAGCAGTACTTC.

This clone is a singleton in its sample. V and J are TRBV5-1 and TRBJ1-1, with D perhaps matching TRBD1 (5 bases). The CDR3 sequence is 15 residues long. Germline V gives CDR1 SGHRS, CDR2 YFSETQ. V shed 0 bases and J shed 4 bases, with 13 bases lying between them. The CDR3, as DNA: TGCGCCAGCAGCTTGGCGCGGGACCCGGGCACTGAAGCTTTCTTT. Residues: CASSLARDPGTEAFF. The complete variable domain, with remaining parts taken from reference TRBV5-1 and TRBJ1-1, reads KAGVTQTPRYLIKTRGQQVTLSCSPISGHRSVSWYQQTPGQGLQFLFEYFSETQRNKGNFPGRFSGRQFSNSRSEMNVSTLELGDSALYLCASSLARDPGTEAFFGQGTRLTVV.

The chain has TRBV14 and TRBJ1-1; D possibly corresponds to TRBD1 (6 bases). This CDR3 is 12 amino acids long. Germline V CDR1 and CDR2: SGHDN, FVKESK. V lost 8 bases, J lost 5 bases, and 12 bases lay in between. CDR3 sequence (DNA): TGTGCCAGCGGACGACAGGTTACTGAAGCTTTCTTT. This codes for CASGRQVTEAFF.

The chain combines TRBV10-3 with TRBJ2-2; 10 bases are a match to TRBD1. The CDR3 has 15 residues. V trimming: 4 bases; J trimming: 4 bases; junction bases outside the gene matches: 3. Germline-derived CDR1 and CDR2 are ENHRY and SYGVKD. The CDR3 coding sequence is TGTGCCATCAGTGGAGGGACAGGGGTCACCGGGGAGCTGTTTTTT. Amino acids: CAISGGTGVTGELFF.

This rearrangement joins TRBV11-3 to TRBJ2-7; no clear D. CDR1 SGHNT and CDR2 YENEEA come from the germline V gene. V lost 1 base and J 2 bases, leaving 9 bases between the germline ends. The CDR3 contains 14 residues. This CDR3 is CASSLATNPYEQYF. For the CDR3, the DNA is TGTGCCAGCAGCTTAGCGACAAATCCCTACGAGCAGTACTTC.

The chain carries TRBV11-2 and TRBJ2-7; TRBD2 matches at 8 bases. V was pared by 5 bases and J by 0 bases, with 12 bases of the junction left unmatched. The CDR3 spans 17 residues. Germline V gene sequence: CDR1 SGHAT, CDR2 FQNNGV. The CDR3 sequence: CASSPVPAGGNSYEQYF. The CDR3 DNA sequence: TGTGCCAGCAGCCCGGTCCCGGCGGGAGGCAACTCCTACGAGCAGTACTTC.

This clone is a singleton in its sample. At the DNA level, this CDR3 is encoded by other sequences in the same sample as well. The J gene is TRBJ2-2, the V gene TRBV10-1; D might be TRBD1 or TRBD2, each matching 5 bases. CDR1 and CDR2 from the germline V gene are WNHNN and SYGVQD (reference sequence). Trimming took off 7 bases at V and 8 bases at J, with 14 bases between the two ends. This CDR3 has 13 amino acids. The chain's CDR3 is CASKGLAGGELFF. In DNA form, the CDR3 reads TGCGCCAGCAAGGGGCTAGCCGGAGGGGAGCTGTTTTTT.

The chain is built from TRBV5-1 and TRBJ2-7; D remains ambiguous. Trimming left V 1 base short and J 4 bases short, with 9 bases between. The CDR3 length is 13 residues. CDR1 is SGHRS, CDR2 YFSETQ, per germline. This CDR3 is CASSLWLGYEQYF. DNA for the CDR3: TGCGCCAGCAGCTTGTGGCTGGGGTACGAGCAGTACTTC. Variable domain in full (rest from reference TRBV5-1 and TRBJ2-7): KAGVTQTPRYLIKTRGQQVTLSCSPISGHRSVSWYQQTPGQGLQFLFEYFSETQRNKGNFPGRFSGRQFSNSRSEMNVSTLELGDSALYLCASSLWLGYEQYFGPGTRLTVT.

A word on this clone: Other nucleotide sequences from this sample produce the same CDR3. This CDR3 reads CASSLGGNTEAFF. The DNA of the CDR3 is TGCGCCAGCAGCTTGGGCGGAAACACTGAAGCTTTCTTT. V and J are TRBV5-1 and TRBJ1-1, with D unclear. The CDR3 is 13 residues long. CDR1 and CDR2 (germline): SGHRS, YFSETQ. The germline V and J ends were trimmed by 0 bases and 2 bases, with 5 bases remaining between them.

The chain carries TRBV5-6 and TRBJ2-5; 9 positions agree with TRBD1. This CDR3 region has 17 residues. Germline values: CDR1 SGHDT, CDR2 YYEEEE. J was trimmed by 1 base and V by 4 bases; bases with no gene match: 11. Here the CDR3 DNA reads TGTGCCAGCAGCCGGATATGGACAGGGGTCTCCCAAGAGACCCAGTACTTC. Its protein is CASSRIWTGVSQETQYF.

This rearrangement joins TRBV2 to TRBJ1-1; possibly TRBD1 for D (5 bases). CDR3 length: 15 residues. Germline V lookup: CDR1 SNHLY, CDR2 FYNNEI. Between the trimmed V and J ends, which lost 4 bases and 3 bases, there was a span of 15 bases. CDR3 sequence reads: CASSAGGAADTEAFF. CDR3 nucleotides: TGTGCCAGCAGTGCTGGTGGGGCCGCGGACACTGAAGCTTTCTTT.

The chain has TRBV7-2 and TRBJ1-2; D ambiguous. The CDR3 spans 15 residues. Germline lookup yields CDR1 SGHTA and CDR2 FQGNSA. V shed 3 bases and J shed 1 base, with 12 bases lying between them. The CDR3 DNA reads TGTGCCAGCAGCTTCCAGGCCGGTTATAACTATGGCTACACCTTC. It yields the protein CASSFQAGYNYGYTF.

This chain uses TRBV19 with TRBJ2-2; the match to TRBD2 covers 7 bases. With 3 bases clipped from V and 2 bases from J, the junction kept 6 bases outside the gene matches. Germline CDR1 is LNHDA and CDR2 is SQIVND (reference sequence). The CDR3 covers 16 residues. CDR3 region: CASSIRSGVNTGELFF. CDR3 DNA sequence: TGTGCCAGTAGTATCAGGAGCGGGGTTAACACCGGGGAGCTGTTTTTT.

V is TRBV29-1 and J is TRBJ2-3; 8 nucleotides match TRBD2. The CDR3 has 15 residues. Trimming at V came to 2 bases and at J to 0 bases, leaving 4 bases not matched to a gene. Germline CDR1 reads SQVTM; CDR2 reads ANQGSEA. This chain's CDR3 is CSVETTSVSTDTQYF. CDR3 nucleotide sequence: TGCAGCGTTGAAACGACTAGCGTAAGCACAGATACGCAGTATTTT.

The rearrangement links TRBV19 to TRBJ2-4; D gene ambiguous. The germline V gene encodes CDR1 LNHDA and CDR2 SQIVND (reference sequence). The V end was cut by 5 bases, the J end by 3 bases, with 14 bases between. The CDR3 totals 15 residues. CDR3 in DNA: TGTGCCAGTAGTCCCCTCGTAGTAGGCAAAAACATTCAGTACTTC. Protein sequence: CASSPLVVGKNIQYF.

The gene calls are TRBV5-4 and TRBJ2-7; 16 bases line up with TRBD2. The CDR3 has 17 residues. Germline-derived CDR1 and CDR2 are SGHNT and YYREEE (reference sequence). The ends lost 4 bases at V and 7 bases at J; junction bases unmatched: 11. The CDR3 is CASSPPGLAGGPGEQYF. CDR3 DNA sequence: TGTGCCAGCAGCCCCCCGGGACTAGCGGGAGGGCCGGGGGAGCAGTACTTC.

This chain links TRBV19 with TRBJ2-1, with 9 positions matching TRBD2. Germline V gene lookup returns CDR1 LNHDA and CDR2 SQIVND (reference sequence). This CDR3 is built from 14 residues. Trimming removed 3 bases from V and 6 bases from J; junction bases left unmatched: 3. The CDR3 bases are TGTGCCAGTAGTATGAGAGCGGGGGGCAATGAGCAGTTCTTC. This codes for CASSMRAGGNEQFF.

This chain joins TRBV6-6 and TRBJ1-5; no clear D gene. Between the trimmed V and J ends, which lost 4 bases and 0 bases, there was a span of 10 bases. The germline CDR1 and CDR2 sequences are MNHNY and SVGAGI (reference sequence). There are 15 residues in the CDR3. Here the CDR3 reads CASSSTDISNQPQHF. In DNA form, the CDR3 reads TGTGCCAGCAGTTCCACCGACATTAGCAATCAGCCCCAGCATTTT.

The chain has TRBV7-9 and TRBJ1-2; tentative D call: TRBD1 (5 bases). The length of the CDR3 is 13 residues. Per germline, CDR1 SEHNR and CDR2 FQNEAQ (reference sequence). V lost 5 bases, J lost 4 bases, and 11 bases lay in between. DNA for the CDR3: TGTGCCAGCAGCCGACAGCAAGGCTATGGCTACACCTTC. Its translation is CASSRQQGYGYTF.

The V gene is TRBV9, the J gene TRBJ2-3; tentatively, D is TRBD1 (6 bases). Germline V gene lookup returns CDR1 SGDLS and CDR2 YYNGEE. The CDR3 loop spans 16 amino acids. Trimming cost V 4 bases and J 0 bases, with 15 bases left between them. CDR3 in amino acids: CASSITGTPSTDTQYF. CDR3 nucleotide sequence: TGTGCCAGCAGCATAACCGGGACACCTAGCACAGATACGCAGTATTTT.

The V call is TRBV5-1, the J call TRBJ2-1; 10 bases fit TRBD2. V shed 2 bases and J 7 bases; nucleotides not matched to a gene: 9. CDR3 length: 16 residues. Germline CDR1 SGHRS, CDR2 YFSETQ. CDR3 sequence (DNA): TGCGCCAGCAGCTTCTTACTAGCGGGGCTGGGGAATGAGCAGTTCTTC. Translation: CASSFLLAGLGNEQFF.

The chain has TRBV29-1 and TRBJ2-1; TRBD2 matches at 14 bases. Germline V gene lookup returns CDR1 SQVTM and CDR2 ANQGSEA. The junction had 19 bases not matched to a gene; V was cut back by 7 bases and J by 8 bases. CDR3 length: 18 amino acids. CDR3 loop: CSAAGGRTSGGFVDEQFF. The DNA of the CDR3 is TGCAGCGCTGCCGGAGGAAGGACTAGCGGGGGGTTCGTCGATGAGCAGTTCTTC.

This chain connects TRBV4-3 to TRBJ2-7; weak D call: TRBD1 (6 bases). Germline values: CDR1 LGHNA, CDR2 YSLEER. V was trimmed by 4 bases and J by 0 bases, leaving 13 bases between them. The CDR3 extends over 15 amino acids. The CDR3 DNA sequence: TGCGCCAGCAGCCCCCGACAGGTTCCCTCCTACGAGCAGTACTTC. Amino acids: CASSPRQVPSYEQYF.